The clone carrying this TCR beta chain has a handful of counts. The sample is drawn from a study of patients and donors after allogeneic stem cell transplantation. This CDR3 spans 14 amino acids. V lost 5 bases and J 6 bases, leaving 14 bases between the germline ends. Looked up from germline, CDR1 is SGHAT and CDR2 is FQDESV (reference sequence). One entry per CDR3 protein, called by TCRdb with MiXCR from the RT-PCR reads. Among around 170,000 distinct CDR3 sequences listed, roughly 22% were seen once. This receptor was identified in a human donor who was either an allogeneic HSCT recipient or a stem cell or donor lymphocyte infusion donor (not recorded which). It is not recorded whose cells these are; they may come from a transplant donor. Sequencing was carried out using blood, either unsorted or a sorted T cell fraction (not recorded which). The chain recombines TRBV11-1 with TRBJ2-1, with D possibly matching TRBD2 (5 bases). CDR3 in DNA: TGTGCCAGCAGCCATCGGCCTAGCATCAATGAGCAGTTCTTC. Protein: CASSHRPSINEQFF.